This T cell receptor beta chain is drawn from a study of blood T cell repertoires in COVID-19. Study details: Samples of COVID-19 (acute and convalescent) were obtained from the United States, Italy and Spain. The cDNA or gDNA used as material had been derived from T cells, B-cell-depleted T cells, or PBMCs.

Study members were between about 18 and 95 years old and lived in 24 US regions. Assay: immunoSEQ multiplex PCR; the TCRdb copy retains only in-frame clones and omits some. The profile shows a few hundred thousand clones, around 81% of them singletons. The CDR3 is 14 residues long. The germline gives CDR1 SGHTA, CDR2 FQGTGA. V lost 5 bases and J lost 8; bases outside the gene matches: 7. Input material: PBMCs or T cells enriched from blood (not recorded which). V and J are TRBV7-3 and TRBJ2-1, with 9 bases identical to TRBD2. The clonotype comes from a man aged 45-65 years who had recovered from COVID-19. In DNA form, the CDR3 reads TGTGCCAGCAGCAGCCCGGGACTAGCCGATGAGCAGTTCTTC. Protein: CASSSPGLADEQFF.